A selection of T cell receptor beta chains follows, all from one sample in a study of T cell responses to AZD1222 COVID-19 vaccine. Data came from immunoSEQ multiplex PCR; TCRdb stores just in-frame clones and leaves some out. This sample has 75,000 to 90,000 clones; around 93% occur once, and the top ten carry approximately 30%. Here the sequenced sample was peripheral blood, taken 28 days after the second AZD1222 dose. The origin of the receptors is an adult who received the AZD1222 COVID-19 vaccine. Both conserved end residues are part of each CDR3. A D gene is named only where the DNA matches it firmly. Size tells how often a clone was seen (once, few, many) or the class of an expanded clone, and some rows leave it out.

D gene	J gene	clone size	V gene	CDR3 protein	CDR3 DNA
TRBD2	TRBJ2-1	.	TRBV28	CASSSRTSGTYNEQFF	TGTGCCAGCAGCTCCCGGACTAGCGGTACCTACAATGAGCAGTTCTTC
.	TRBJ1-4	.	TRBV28	CASSSRVATNEKLFF	TGTGCCAGCAGTTCGAGGGTAGCAACTAATGAAAAACTGTTTTTT
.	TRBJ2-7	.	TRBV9	CASSLLSSYEQYF	TGTGCCAGCAGCCTCCTCAGCTCCTACGAGCAGTACTTC
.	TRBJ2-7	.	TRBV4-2	CASSSQLGSYEQYF	TGTGCCAGCAGCTCTCAGCTGGGCTCCTACGAGCAGTACTTC
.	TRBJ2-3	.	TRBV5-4	CASSLDGVSTDTQYF	TGTGCCAGCAGCTTGGATGGGGTTAGCACAGATACGCAGTATTTT
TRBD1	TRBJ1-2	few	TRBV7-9	CASSPFTTGDGGYTF	TGTGCCAGCAGCCCATTTACGACAGGGGACGGTGGCTACACCTTC
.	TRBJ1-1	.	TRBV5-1	CASSALGTGNTEAFF	TGCGCCAGCAGCGCTTTGGGGACTGGTAACACTGAAGCTTTCTTT
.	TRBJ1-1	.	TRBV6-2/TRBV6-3	CASSSAGSATEAFF	TGTGCCAGCAGTTCGGCGGGCTCGGCCACTGAAGCTTTCTTT
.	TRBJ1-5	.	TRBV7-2	CASSLRMNQPQHF	TGTGCCAGCAGCTTACGGATGAATCAGCCCCAGCATTTT
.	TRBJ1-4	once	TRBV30	CAWSAQEYEKLFF	TGTGCCTGGAGTGCACAGGAATATGAAAAACTGTTTTTT
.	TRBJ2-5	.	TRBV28	CASSLLNSPRETQYF	TGTGCCAGCAGTCTCTTGAACTCCCCCAGGGAGACCCAGTACTTC
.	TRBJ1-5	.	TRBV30	CAWSPAGYGQPQHF	TGTGCCTGGAGCCCCGCAGGGTATGGTCAGCCCCAGCATTTT
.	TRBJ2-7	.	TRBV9	CASSEGQTYEQYF	TGTGCCAGCAGCGAAGGACAGACCTACGAGCAGTACTTC
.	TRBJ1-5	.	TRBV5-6	CASSFYRGNQPQHF	TGTGCCAGCAGCTTTTACCGGGGGAATCAGCCCCAGCATTTT
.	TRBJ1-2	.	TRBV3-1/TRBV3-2	CASSQEGEGNGYTF	TGTGCCAGCAGCCAAGAAGGGGAAGGGAATGGCTACACCTTC
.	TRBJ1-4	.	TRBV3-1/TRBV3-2	CASSAGRPRANEKLFF	TGTGCCAGCAGCGCAGGACGACCGCGGGCTAATGAAAAACTGTTTTTT
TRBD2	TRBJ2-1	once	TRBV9	CASSASGIKNNEQFF	TGTGCCAGCAGCGCTAGCGGGATAAAGAACAATGAGCAGTTCTTC
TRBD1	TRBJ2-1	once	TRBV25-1	CASSDPTGTGSANEQFF	TGTGCCAGCAGTGACCCTACCGGGACAGGGTCCGCCAATGAGCAGTTCTTC
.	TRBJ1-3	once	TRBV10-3	CAIDGTGSGNTIYF	TGTGCCATCGATGGGACGGGATCTGGAAACACCATATATTTT
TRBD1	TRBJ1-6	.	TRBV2	CARRRTGDNSPLHF	TGTGCCAGAAGAAGGACAGGTGATAATTCACCCCTCCACTTT
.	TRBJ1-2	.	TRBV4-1	CASIPEEGMGNYGYTF	TGCGCCAGCATCCCCGAGGAGGGGATGGGTAACTATGGCTACACCTTC
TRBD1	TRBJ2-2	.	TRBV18	CASSLQTGRTGELFF	TGTGCCAGCTCACTTCAGACAGGGCGCACCGGGGAGCTGTTTTTT
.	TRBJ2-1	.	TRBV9	CASSAKPGTSSYNEQFF	TGTGCCAGCAGCGCAAAACCCGGGACAAGCTCCTACAATGAGCAGTTCTTC
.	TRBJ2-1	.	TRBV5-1	CASSKAGDPSYNEQFF	TGCGCCAGCAGCAAAGCAGGGGATCCCTCCTACAATGAGCAGTTCTTC
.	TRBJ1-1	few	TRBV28	CASRQTRAADEAFF	TGTGCCAGCAGACAGACTCGGGCGGCAGATGAAGCTTTCTTT
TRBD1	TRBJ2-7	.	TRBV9	CASSVSGQGSNEQYF	TGTGCCAGCAGTGTTTCGGGACAGGGAAGCAACGAGCAGTACTTC
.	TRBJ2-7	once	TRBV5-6	CASSLVGEGAEQYF	TGTGCCAGCAGCTTGGTGGGGGAGGGGGCCGAGCAGTACTTC
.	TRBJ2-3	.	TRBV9	CASSPRWARTSTDTQYF	TGTGCCAGCAGCCCCAGGTGGGCTCGCACTAGCACAGATACGCAGTATTTT
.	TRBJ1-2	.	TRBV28	CASRTQGGPGTYGYTF	TGTGCCAGCAGAACACAGGGAGGCCCGGGAACATATGGCTACACCTTC
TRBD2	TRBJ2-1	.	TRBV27	CASSSLAGGEQFF	TGTGCCAGCAGTAGCCTAGCGGGGGGTGAGCAGTTCTTC
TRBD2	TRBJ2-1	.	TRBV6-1	CASSGLAGGPSYNEQFF	TGTGCCAGCAGTGGACTAGCGGGAGGGCCCTCCTACAATGAGCAGTTCTTC
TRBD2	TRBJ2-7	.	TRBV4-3	CASSQVLLLTDTSGRAYEQYF	TGCGCCAGCAGCCAAGTTTTGCTCTTAACAGATACTAGCGGGAGGGCCTACGAGCAGTACTTC
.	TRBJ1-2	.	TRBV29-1	CSVGDEDSSNYGYTF	TGCAGCGTTGGTGACGAGGACAGTTCTAACTATGGCTACACCTTC
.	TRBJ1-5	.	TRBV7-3	CASSLTPSLPPQHF	TGTGCCAGCAGCTTAACCCCCTCTCTACCGCCCCAGCATTTT
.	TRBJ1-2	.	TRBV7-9	CASSSLDSYGYTF	TGTGCCAGCAGCTCCCTGGACAGCTATGGCTACACCTTC
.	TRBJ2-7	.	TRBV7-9	CASSSPWADYEQYF	TGTGCCAGCAGCTCTCCGTGGGCCGACTACGAGCAGTACTTC
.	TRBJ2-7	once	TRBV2	CASSGQGGPYEQYF	TGTGCCAGCAGTGGTCAGGGAGGACCCTACGAGCAGTACTTC
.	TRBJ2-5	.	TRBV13	CASSLGGWEETQYF	TGTGCCAGCAGCTTAGGGGGGTGGGAAGAGACCCAGTACTTC
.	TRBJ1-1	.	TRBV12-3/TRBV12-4	CASRDSVGVAFF	TGTGCCAGCAGGGACAGCGTTGGGGTAGCTTTCTTT
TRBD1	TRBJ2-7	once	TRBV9	CASTPQGAEHEQYF	TGTGCCAGCACCCCTCAGGGGGCAGAACACGAGCAGTACTTC
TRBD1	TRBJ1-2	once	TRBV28	CASSFPGTDSIYGYTF	TGTGCCAGCAGTTTCCCCGGGACAGACTCTATCTATGGCTACACCTTC
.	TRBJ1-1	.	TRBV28	CASSLMGDRGVTFF	TGTGCCAGCAGTTTAATGGGGGACCGCGGCGTGACTTTCTTT
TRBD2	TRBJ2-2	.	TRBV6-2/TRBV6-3	CASSFPGLAGDTGELFF	TGTGCCAGCAGTTTCCCGGGACTAGCGGGAGACACCGGGGAGCTGTTTTTT
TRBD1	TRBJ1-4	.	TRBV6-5	CASSSQGGGGEKLFF	TGTGCCAGCAGCTCTCAGGGGGGCGGCGGGGAAAAACTGTTTTTT
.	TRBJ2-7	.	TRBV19	CASSIISGAGEQYF	TGTGCCAGTAGTATCATATCAGGGGCTGGCGAGCAGTACTTC
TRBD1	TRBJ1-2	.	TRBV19	CASSIEQQGFNYGYTF	TGTGCCAGTAGTATAGAACAACAGGGGTTTAACTATGGCTACACCTTC
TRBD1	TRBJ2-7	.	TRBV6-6	CASSYAGGSYEQYF	TGTGCCAGCAGTTACGCAGGGGGTAGCTACGAGCAGTACTTC
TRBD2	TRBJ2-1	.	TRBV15	CATSKAGGSRNEQFF	TGTGCCACCAGCAAGGCGGGAGGTTCACGTAATGAGCAGTTCTTC
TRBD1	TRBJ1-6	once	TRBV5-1	CASSLVDLTGGNSPLHF	TGCGCCAGCAGCTTGGTAGATTTAACAGGGGGAAATTCACCCCTCCACTTT
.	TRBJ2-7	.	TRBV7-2	CASSPIIGPGGIYEQYF	TGTGCCAGCAGCCCGATTATTGGCCCGGGTGGGATCTACGAGCAGTACTTC